A single sample is the source of the 28 T cell receptor beta chains below, sequenced in a study of blood T cells in healthy people across ages. A sample-barcoded 5' primer and a J-beta primer mix were used in a second PCR of roughly 7 to 11 cycles. Via MiXCR, TCRdb re-called the 5' RACE reads, giving one row per CDR3 protein. The sample records about 640,000 distinct CDR3 sequences, approximately 50% being singletons. Sample: blood. The source of these receptors is a man between 60 and 75 years old in good health.

The V call is TRBV7-2, the J call TRBJ2-5; 7 nucleotides match TRBD2. Germline V gene sequence: CDR1 SGHTA, CDR2 FQGNSA. The J segment lost 9 bases and the V segment lost 0 bases, leaving 7 bases of the junction unmatched. This CDR3 spans 14 amino acids. CDR3 sequence reads: CASSLALRAGAQYF. CDR3 nucleotides: TGTGCCAGCAGCTTAGCGCTGAGGGCGGGGGCCCAGTACTTC. The full variable domain, completed using reference TRBV7-2 and TRBJ2-5, is GAGVSQSPSNKVTEKGKDVELRCDPISGHTALYWYRQSLGQGLEFLIYFQGNSAPDKSGLPSDRFSAERTGGSVSTLTIQRTQQEDSAVYLCASSLALRAGAQYFGPGTRLLVL.

The rearrangement uses TRBV7-2 and TRBJ2-5; a possible D gene is TRBD1 (6 bases). The V end lost 4 bases, the J end lost 3 bases, and 15 bases lay between the germline ends. Germline V gene lookup returns CDR1 SGHTA and CDR2 FQGNSA. There are 15 residues in the CDR3. The CDR3 region is CASSWRGGVKETQYF. The DNA of the CDR3 is TGTGCCAGCAGCTGGCGAGGGGGAGTGAAAGAGACCCAGTACTTC.

This clonotype was seen only a few times. The chain joins TRBV4-1 to TRBJ2-3; 9 bases are a match to TRBD2. With 0 bases clipped from V and 7 bases from J, the junction kept 11 bases outside the gene matches. This CDR3 has 17 amino acids. From germline, CDR1 is MGHRA and CDR2 YSYEKL. The CDR3 loop reads CASSQDRSGGPWNTQYF. The CDR3 DNA reads TGCGCCAGCAGCCAAGATCGAAGCGGGGGGCCCTGGAATACGCAGTATTTT.

The chain recombines TRBV20-1 with TRBJ1-1, with 8 bases identical to TRBD1. V was clipped by 0 bases and J by 2 bases; unmatched bases: 5. Germline CDR1 is DFQATT and CDR2 is SNEGSKA (reference sequence). The CDR3 covers 15 residues. The DNA for the CDR3 is TGCAGTGCTAGAGAAGTCGACAGGGGCAACACTGAAGCTTTCTTT. It codes for CSAREVDRGNTEAFF.

This chain connects TRBV13 to TRBJ2-1; 12 bases are a match to TRBD2. The better agreement between TRBJ2-7 and the DNA end casts doubt on the J call. The CDR3 spans 17 residues. CDR1 is PRHDT and CDR2 is FYEKMQ in the germline V gene (reference sequence). The DNA for the CDR3 is TGTGCCAGCAGCTTTGTAGGACTAGCGGGGATTGACAATGAGCAGTACTTC. Amino acids: CASSFVGLAGIDNEQYF.

The CDR3 loop is CSVADRGAQETQYF. The CDR3 nucleotides are TGCAGCGTCGCAGACAGGGGGGCCCAAGAGACCCAGTACTTC. The V call is TRBV29-1, the J call TRBJ2-5, with TRBD1 matching over 9 bases. Trimming cost V 6 bases and J 1 base; bases outside gene matches: 6. CDR3 length equals 14 residues. Germline values: CDR1 SQVTM, CDR2 ANQGSEA.

This chain links TRBV5-1 with TRBJ2-2; TRBD2 matches at 11 bases. This CDR3 is 17 amino acids long. With 0 bases clipped from V and 4 bases from J, the junction kept 5 bases outside the gene matches. Germline CDR1 reads SGHRS; CDR2 reads YFSETQ. DNA of the CDR3: TGCGCCAGCAGCTTGGCCCCTAGCGGGGGGCTCACCGGGGAGCTGTTTTTT. Its protein is CASSLAPSGGLTGELFF.

Note on this clonotype: A clone one base away is much larger, so this may be a read error. The chain joins TRBV6-5 to TRBJ2-7; D uncertain. The germline CDR1 and CDR2 sequences are MNHEY and SVGAGI. There are 16 residues in the CDR3. The CDR3 reads CAGSYSRRTSSYEQYF. CDR3 DNA sequence: TGTGCCGGCAGTTACTCGAGGCGGACCAGCTCCTACGAGCAGTACTTC.

The chain uses TRBV2 and TRBJ2-4; the D call may be TRBD1 or TRBD2 (5 bases each). Germline CDR1 reads SNHLY; CDR2 reads FYNNEI. The V end was cut by 8 bases, the J end by 13 bases, with 21 bases between. CDR3 length equals 13 residues. This chain's CDR3 is CASVWGIYNEQYF. The DNA of the CDR3 is TGTGCCAGCGTCTGGGGGATCTACAATGAGCAGTACTTC.

The genes are TRBV5-1 and TRBJ1-2; 9 positions agree with TRBD1. Looked up from germline, CDR1 is SGHRS and CDR2 is YFSETQ. Unmatched junction bases numbered 7, after V lost 4 bases and J lost 6 bases. This CDR3 comprises 14 residues. This CDR3 is CASSPTGGENGYTF. The CDR3 nucleotides read TGCGCCAGCAGCCCGACAGGGGGGGAGAATGGCTACACCTTC.

The gene calls are TRBV7-9 and TRBJ2-7; tentatively, D is TRBD2 (5 bases). The germline gives CDR1 SEHNR, CDR2 FQNEAQ (reference sequence). V was shortened by 3 bases and J by 2 bases, with 11 bases between the two germline ends. This CDR3 is 14 amino acids long. The CDR3 DNA sequence: TGTGCCAGCAGCTTTCCCGGGATGGCCTACGAGCAGTACTTC. This encodes CASSFPGMAYEQYF.

The genes are TRBV7-9 and TRBJ1-1; 7 bases fit TRBD1. The CDR3 is 15 amino acids. Germline V CDR1 and CDR2: SEHNR, FQNEAQ (reference sequence). Losses at the gene ends were 3 bases for V and 0 bases for J; bases not matched to a gene: 4. CDR3 in amino acids: CASSFATGMNTEAFF. The CDR3 nucleotides are TGTGCCAGCAGCTTCGCGACAGGGATGAACACTGAAGCTTTCTTT.

This chain uses TRBV11-2 with TRBJ2-5; D unclear. Germline loops: CDR1 SGHAT, CDR2 FQNNGV. V shed 2 bases and J shed 4 bases, with 8 bases lying between them. The CDR3 totals 13 residues. CDR3 DNA: TGTGCCAGCAGCTTAAGTTGGGCAGAGACCCAGTACTTC. Protein: CASSLSWAETQYF.

The V call is TRBV5-1, the J call TRBJ2-5; 7 positions match TRBD2. The CDR3 sequence is 15 residues long. Unmatched junction bases numbered 5, after V lost 0 bases and J lost 3 bases. Per the germline V gene, CDR1 is SGHRS and CDR2 is YFSETQ. CDR3 DNA sequence: TGCGCCAGCAGCTTGGTCACCCGGGAGGAAGAGACCCAGTACTTC. Amino acid sequence: CASSLVTREEETQYF.

This chain connects TRBV9 to TRBJ2-6; no reliable D call. Germline loops: CDR1 SGDLS, CDR2 YYNGEE. The V gene lost 2 bases and the J gene lost 0 bases, with 9 bases spanning the gap. The CDR3 totals 16 residues. This chain's CDR3 is CASSVNWGSGANVLTF. The DNA of the CDR3 is TGTGCCAGCAGCGTGAACTGGGGCTCTGGGGCCAACGTCCTGACTTTC.

The V and J genes are TRBV4-2 and TRBJ2-5; D is unresolved. Germline-derived CDR1 and CDR2 are LGHNA and YNFKEQ. V was pared by 0 bases and J by 4 bases, with 12 bases between. The CDR3 spans 15 residues. The CDR3 DNA sequence: TGTGCCAGCAGCCAAGAAGCTCGCGGTGGAGAGACCCAGTACTTC. This translates into CASSQEARGGETQYF.

The V and J genes are TRBV29-1 and TRBJ2-7; 11 nucleotides match TRBD1. Germline CDR1 is SQVTM and CDR2 is ANQGSEA. Losses at the gene ends were 5 bases for V and 4 bases for J; bases not matched to a gene: 4. The CDR3 has 13 residues. CDR3 protein: CSVPGQGGYEQYF. CDR3 coding DNA: TGCAGCGTTCCGGGACAGGGGGGGTACGAGCAGTACTTC.

This sequence joins TRBV7-8 and TRBJ2-7; TRBD2 aligns across 11 bases. Trimming cost V 9 bases and J 1 base; bases outside gene matches: 11. The CDR3 has 16 amino acids. Germline values: CDR1 SGHVS, CDR2 FQNEAQ. The CDR3 DNA is TGTGCCAGTAGGAACTTAGCGGGGGGGAGGTCCTACGAGCAGTACTTC. Translation: CASRNLAGGRSYEQYF.

This clonotype was counted a few times. V and J are TRBV15 and TRBJ1-4; no reliable D call. The V end was cut by 0 bases, the J end by 0 bases, with 11 bases between. The CDR3 sequence is 17 residues long. Per germline, CDR1 LNHNV and CDR2 YYDKDF (reference sequence). This CDR3 reads CATSRELNSATNEKLFF. In DNA, the CDR3 is TGTGCCACCAGCAGAGAACTCAACAGTGCAACTAATGAAAAACTGTTTTTT.

To note about this clonotype: Compared with germline, one end of the junction differs, possibly owing to a read error. The chain employs TRBV12-3 or TRBV12-4 and TRBJ1-2; D is possibly TRBD1 (5 bases). The CDR3 sequence is 13 residues long. The CDR3 here is CASSLGQTDGYTF. CDR3 DNA: TGTGCCAGCAGCTTAGGACAAACGGATGGCTACACCTTC.

The chain uses TRBV10-3 and TRBJ2-1; 9 nucleotides agree with TRBD2. The CDR3 is 16 residues long. J lost 4 bases, V lost 5 bases, and 9 bases had no gene match. Germline CDR1 reads ENHRY; CDR2 reads SYGVKD. The CDR3, as DNA: TGTGCCATCAGTCGGATTAGCGGGGGCCCATACAATGAGCAGTTCTTC. Translation: CAISRISGGPYNEQFF.

The rearrangement links TRBV7-9 to TRBJ2-5; D possibly corresponds to TRBD2 (5 bases). The germline V gene has CDR1 SEHNR and CDR2 FQNEAQ (reference sequence). V lost 5 bases, J lost 4 bases, and 14 bases lay in between. The CDR3 extends over 14 amino acids. CDR3 sequence reads: CASSPEGSRETQYF. For the CDR3, the DNA is TGTGCCAGCAGCCCCGAGGGTAGCCGAGAGACCCAGTACTTC.

V usage is TRBV27 and J usage is TRBJ1-6; 8 bases are a match to TRBD1. The CDR3 runs to 15 residues. V shed 5 bases, J shed 9 bases, and the junction held 9 bases outside the gene matches. The germline CDR1 and CDR2 sequences are MNHEY and SMNVEV (reference sequence). CDR3 DNA: TGTGCCAGCAGTCCTCAGGGGGCGCAGGGTTCACCCCTCCACTTT. As protein: CASSPQGAQGSPLHF.

This rearrangement joins TRBV3-1 to TRBJ2-3; 9 nucleotides line up with TRBD1. After removal of 5 bases from V and 4 bases from J, the junction contained 10 bases not matched to a gene. Germline CDR1 and CDR2: LGHDT and YNNKEL (reference sequence). The CDR3 is 16 amino acids. The CDR3 DNA sequence: TGTGCCAGCAGCTCTCGGACAGGGGCGTCCGCAGATACGCAGTATTTT. It encodes CASSSRTGASADTQYF.

The chain combines TRBV27 with TRBJ1-2; D ambiguous. Germline V gene lookup returns CDR1 MNHEY and CDR2 SMNVEV (reference sequence). The V end was cut by 1 base, the J end by 7 bases, with 16 bases between. The CDR3 runs to 15 residues. For the CDR3, the DNA is TGTGCCAGCAGTTTATTCGGGATCCGCCTTGGTGGCTACACCTTC. It is translated as CASSLFGIRLGGYTF.

This clonotype was recorded a few times. The chain is built from TRBV4-1 and TRBJ2-7, with 10 positions matching TRBD1. The J segment lost 1 base and the V segment lost 6 bases, leaving 9 bases of the junction unmatched. CDR1 and CDR2 from the germline V gene are MGHRA and YSYEKL. The CDR3 is 16 residues long. The CDR3 loop is CASSRGQGPLSYEQYF. The DNA for the CDR3 is TGCGCCAGCAGTCGGGGACAGGGGCCCTTATCCTACGAGCAGTACTTC.

This clonotype appeared many times. The rearrangement joins TRBV27 to TRBJ1-2, with 7 bases aligning to TRBD1. CDR1 is MNHEY, CDR2 SMNVEV, per germline (reference sequence). The CDR3 loop spans 14 amino acids. V shed 5 bases, J shed 4 bases, and the junction held 7 bases outside the gene matches. The CDR3 here is CASSLGGQLYGYTF. CDR3 coding DNA: TGTGCCAGCAGTCTAGGGGGACAGCTCTATGGCTACACCTTC.

This chain links TRBV12-3 or TRBV12-4 with TRBJ2-3; 9 bases are shared with TRBD1. The CDR3 runs to 15 residues. J lost 0 bases, V lost 6 bases, and 4 bases had no gene match. The CDR3, as DNA: TGTGCCAGCAGGCAACAGGGGGCGAGCACAGATACGCAGTATTTT. It yields the protein CASRQQGASTDTQYF.